This T cell receptor beta chain was captured by sequencing in a study of beta chain features in type 1 diabetes. Overall study context: The samples had 85 million to 140 million sorted cells examined in all.

This CDR3 has 15 amino acids. The V gene's germline CDR1 is MNHNS and CDR2 SASEGT. V lost 1 base and J 7 bases, leaving 11 bases between the germline ends. The entirety of the isolated RNA underwent reverse transcription, so expressed TCRB transcripts were sequenced. This table comes from immunoSEQ multiplex PCR, and its TCRdb copy is limited to in-frame clones, with some not included. The profile covers about 650,000 clones, with 12% appearing a single time and around 0.12% taken by the ten largest. Study conclusions and caveats: TCRB CDR3 length was moderately but significantly reduced in all four CD4+ subsets of Type 1 diabetes patients. Relative to healthy donors, patients appeared to have naive, central memory and Treg TCRB repertoires that were more similar. Short templates might get an advantage during PCR, and this would be equal in patients and controls.

Cells sorted by CD45RO/CCR7/CD25/CD127/CD95/CD27 comprised CD4+ naive, central memory, regulatory and stem cell-like memory cells. With regard to this clone: The target antigen is unknown.

This rearrangement joins TRBV6-1 to TRBJ1-6; D is unresolved. The clonotype comes from a man between 25 and 39 years old with type 1 diabetes. Sequencing input: naive CD4+ T cells from blood. The CDR3 reads CASSEVGSGNSPLHF. As DNA, the CDR3 is TGTGCCAGCAGTGAAGTAGGTAGCGGGAATTCACCCCTCCACTTT.